The T cell receptor beta chain described here comes from a study of blood T cell repertoires in COVID-19 (dated by TCRdb to about 2020). Describing the broader study: The collaborator samples originated in the United States, Italy and Spain and spanned the acute and convalescent phases of COVID-19. The prospective study material was composed of cDNA or gDNA derived from T cells, B-cell-depleted T cells, or PBMCs. Subjects who had been exposed to COVID-19, were actively infected with it, or had recovered from it provided the deeply sampled blood TCRbeta repertoires that made up the dataset. The repertoires were released in a freely available public database intended as a resource for research on the immune response to SARS-CoV-2. Samples came from the ongoing ImmuneRACE study (first 160 participants) plus 1,254 subjects from 6 global collaborators. Sample metadata almost always included a de-identified subject ID, COVID-19 status, age in years and sex. Where available, HLA class I and class II types were taken from metadata supplied by the sample provider and were not determined by assay-based typing. Summary of the overall study and its limitations: The quantity of clinical and demographic metadata differed by source and by participant and was supplied without curation.

TCRbeta CDR3 regions were amplified from genomic DNA using the immunoSEQ Assay, a bias-controlled multiplex PCR. On the study's bioinformatics: Nucleated cell counts per sample were estimated from amplification of reference gene primers within the assay. Sequence reads were collapsed and filtered to measure the absolute abundance of every unique TCRbeta CDR3 rearrangement. For each sample, productive Simpson clonality was calculated by taking the square root of Simpson's diversity index across productive rearrangements. This is the immuneACCESS table as TCRdb keeps it, with only in-frame sequences that have V and J called. A part of the clones is gone; compared with another copy, unresolved V genes explain less than half, and the rest is unexplained. That table gives V, J and clone size, and the DNA gave D and trimming. The sample table shows a few hundred thousand clones, and roughly 88% are seen once. The ten largest clones represent less than 2.5% of the sample.

Details on this clone: Its antigen is unknown. Per-base quality was not reported, and no clone a single base away is much larger than it.

Participants in the prospective study were aged 18 to 89 years, lived in about two dozen United States geographic areas, and enrolled through a virtual design. Cohort assignment in the prospective study relied on participant-reported clinical history from a screening survey and a study questionnaire. For ImmuneRACE Cohort 3, a participant was defined as recovered based on two consecutive negative NP/OP PCR tests, clearance by a healthcare professional, or resolution of symptoms. In the prospective study, mobile phlebotomists collected whole blood, serum and a nasopharyngeal or oropharyngeal swab from each participant. Over a roughly two-month period, participants in the prospective study had the option of providing additional blood draws and questionnaires. Before DNA extraction, prospective study blood samples were shipped either frozen or at room temperature. Sequenced material: PBMCs or T cells enriched from blood (not recorded which). The receptor's source is a man aged 30 to 39 who had recovered from COVID-19.

The bases read TGCGCCAGCACGGATAGCGGGGGGGCCGCAGAGACCCAGTACTTC. Its protein is CASTDSGGAAETQYF. This chain is built from TRBV5-1 and TRBJ2-5; the junction holds 11 bases that match TRBD2. V is pruned by 6 bases and J by 4 bases, leaving 8 bases of the junction without a gene match. The cysteine opens and the phenylalanine closes a CDR3 of 15 amino acids. Left in the record is the CDR3 DNA by itself, 45 bases read in frame from the first base. In the germline V gene, CDR1 corresponds to SGHRS and CDR2 to YFSETQ.